What follows are 25 T cell receptor beta chains derived from one specimen sequenced in a study of vaccination and CD4 T cells after COVID-19 (dated by TCRdb to the early 2020s). Antigens for these TCRs are unknown. According to the study, the label for this sample's treatment or condition signals: approximately nine-day PBMC culture with coronavirus spike peptide pools or control peptides (ViraFEST assay). The library was prepared using PCR. The instrument given in TCRdb is Illumina iSeq 100. TCR sequencing of DNA from cultured CD4+ T cells used the Oncomine TCR Beta short-read assay at the Johns Hopkins FTIC core. TCRdb reran the public reads through fastp at Q25 and MiXCR, keeping productive beta chains. For every CDR3 protein sequence, its rows merge into one entry that carries the most common genes and DNA. The sample table contains roughly 14,000 distinct CDR3 sequences; only one count was recorded for around 42% of them. The top ten clonotypes cover 5.5% to 6.5% of the sample.

Sequenced here: CD4+ T cells from blood, cultured in vitro, sampled before SARS-CoV-2 vaccination. Receptors were obtained from a human donor who had recovered from COVID-19.

The chain couples TRBV7-8 to TRBJ2-4, with 7 bases matching TRBD2. The junction had 11 bases not matched to a gene; V was cut back by 5 bases and J by 4 bases. Germline V gives CDR1 SGHVS, CDR2 FQNEAQ. The CDR3 runs 16 residues. In nucleotides, the CDR3 is TGTGCCAGCAGCCATGGCGCGGGAGTATTAAAAAACATTCAGTACTTC. Translated: CASSHGAGVLKNIQYF.

The rearrangement uses TRBV4-2 and TRBJ2-3, with 7 bases that match TRBD2. This CDR3 contains 16 residues. The V segment lost 3 bases and the J segment 2 bases; nucleotides outside the gene matches: 8. Per germline, CDR1 LGHNA and CDR2 YNFKEQ. CDR3 DNA: TGTGCCAGCAGCCAGACAGCGGGAACTAACACAGATACGCAGTATTTT. Amino acids: CASSQTAGTNTDTQYF.

This clonotype was counted a few times. The chain recombines TRBV20-1 with TRBJ1-2; D is perhaps TRBD1 (5 bases). Germline V gene data show CDR1 as DFQATT and CDR2 as SNEGSKA (reference sequence). The CDR3 extends over 14 amino acids. The V end lost 5 bases, the J end lost 4 bases, and 17 bases lay between the germline ends. Here the CDR3 DNA reads TGCAGTGCTGTGGTTCGGAGGGGTATCTATGGCTACACCTTC. It encodes CSAVVRRGIYGYTF.

This clonotype was found once. The V and J genes are TRBV19 and TRBJ2-2; no reliable D call. The CDR3 spans 15 residues. Trimming cost V 3 bases and J 3 bases, with 11 bases left between them. The germline gives CDR1 LNHDA, CDR2 SQIVND (reference sequence). The DNA for the CDR3 is TGTGCCAGTAGTATGTTTAGCAGTTACACCGGGGAGCTGTTTTTT. Translated, it gives CASSMFSSYTGELFF. Together with reference TRBV19 and TRBJ2-2, the CDR3 gives the full variable domain: DGGITQSPKYLFRKEGQNVTLSCEQNLNHDAMYWYRQDPGQGLRLIYYSQIVNDFQKGDIAEGYSVSREKKESFPLTVTSAQKNPTAFYLCASSMFSSYTGELFFGEGSRLTVL.

This clonotype was picked up one time. The junction differs from germline at one of its ends, possibly a read error. This sequence joins TRBV29-1 and TRBJ2-7; 14 bases are shared with TRBD2. The germline V gene encodes CDR1 SQVTM and CDR2 ANQGSEA. CDR3 length: 15 amino acids. The CDR3 loop reads CSVEGTSGGQYEQYF. The CDR3 DNA reads as TGCAGCGTAGAAGGGACTAGCGGGGGACAGTACGAGCAGTACTTC.

The table lists this clonotype with a few counts. This CDR3 reads CASTPGASAYSYNEQFF. CDR3 bases: TGTGCCAGCACCCCCGGGGCTAGCGCCTACTCCTACAATGAGCAGTTCTTC. This sequence joins TRBV6-1 and TRBJ2-1, with a weak D call TRBD2 (6 bases). CDR1 is MNHNS and CDR2 is SASEGT in the germline V gene. The V end lost 7 bases, the J end lost 0 bases, and 19 bases lay between the germline ends. The CDR3 totals 17 residues.

The CDR3 sequence is CASSLEGAHYNEQFF. Written as DNA, the CDR3 is TGTGCCAGCAGCTTAGAGGGAGCCCACTACAATGAGCAGTTCTTC. The chain has TRBV7-2 and TRBJ2-1; a weak D match, TRBD2 (5 bases). Per germline, CDR1 SGHTA and CDR2 FQGNSA. The CDR3 runs to 15 residues. Trimming removed 1 base from V and 3 bases from J, with 10 bases in between.

The J gene is TRBJ1-5, the V gene TRBV19, with 7 bases lining up with TRBD1. V was clipped by 5 bases and J by 1 base; unmatched bases: 8. Per germline, CDR1 LNHDA and CDR2 SQIVND (reference sequence). The CDR3 contains 16 residues. CDR3 nucleotide sequence: TGTGCCAGTAGTTGGCGACAGGGCACGAGCAATCAGCCCCAGCATTTT. Residues: CASSWRQGTSNQPQHF.

This clonotype turned up a few times. The chain carries TRBV15 and TRBJ2-7, with a tentative D call TRBD2 (5 bases). The ends were cut back, 0 bases at V and 2 bases at J, with 14 bases in the middle. Germline V gene data show CDR1 as LNHNV and CDR2 as YYDKDF (reference sequence). There are 16 residues in the CDR3. CDR3 amino acids: CATSRDSREPPYEQYF. CDR3 in DNA: TGTGCCACCAGCAGAGATAGTAGGGAGCCCCCCTACGAGCAGTACTTC.

V usage is TRBV28 and J usage is TRBJ2-1; TRBD2 agrees at 11 bases. The CDR3 totals 17 residues. Per germline, CDR1 MDHEN and CDR2 SYDVKM. V shed 3 bases, J shed 4 bases, and the junction held 8 bases outside the gene matches. CDR3 amino acids: CASSFRGPSGGYNEQFF. For the CDR3, the DNA is TGTGCCAGCAGTTTCAGGGGGCCTAGCGGGGGGTACAATGAGCAGTTCTTC.

V is TRBV20-1 and J is TRBJ2-2; D is uncertain. CDR1 and CDR2 (germline): DFQATT, SNEGSKA (reference sequence). The CDR3 is 12 residues long. With 1 base removed from V and 7 bases from J, the gap between germline ends came to 7 bases. As DNA, the CDR3 is TGCAGTGCTAGAGGCCCGATCGGGGAGCTGTTTTTT. Translating it yields CSARGPIGELFF.

The genes are TRBV5-1 and TRBJ2-3, with no clear D. CDR3 size: 14 residues. V lost 5 bases to trimming and J lost 1 base, with 11 bases between them. CDR1 SGHRS and CDR2 YFSETQ come from the germline V gene. The CDR3 DNA follows: TGCGCCAGCAGTATTGGTCCGGGCACAGATACGCAGTATTTT. The encoded protein is CASSIGPGTDTQYF.

In its sample, this clonotype was seen a few times. The V gene is TRBV7-2, the J gene TRBJ2-5; 7 bases are shared with TRBD1. V gave up 2 bases and J gave up 3 bases; unmatched junction bases: 6. Looked up from germline, CDR1 is SGHTA and CDR2 is FQGNSA. The CDR3 is 15 residues long. The CDR3 DNA reads TGTGCCAGCAGCTTAAAGACAGGGTTTAAAGAGACCCAGTACTTC. Its protein product is CASSLKTGFKETQYF.

The chain recombines TRBV12-3 or TRBV12-4 with TRBJ1-1; TRBD1 aligns across 12 bases. J lost 1 base, V lost 7 bases, and 7 bases had no gene match. The length of the CDR3 is 16 residues. The DNA of the CDR3 is TGTGCCAGCACCTCGGGACAGGGGGCGCGGAACACTGAAGCTTTCTTT. Protein: CASTSGQGARNTEAFF.

The chain links TRBV20-1 to TRBJ2-3; D possibly uses TRBD1 or TRBD2 (5 bases each). Germline CDR1 reads DFQATT; CDR2 reads SNEGSKA (reference sequence). This CDR3 has 12 amino acids. V was trimmed by 1 base and J by 4 bases, leaving 6 bases between them. The CDR3 nucleotides read TGCAGTGCTAGAGTGGGGGCAGATACGCAGTATTTT. As protein: CSARVGADTQYF.

This chain connects TRBV28 to TRBJ1-2; no firm D call. Germline-derived CDR1 and CDR2 are MDHEN and SYDVKM. This CDR3 has 10 residues. CDR3 sequence (DNA): TGTGGGCGGGCGGCGCTTGGCTACACCTTC. It is translated as CGRAALGYTF.

The chain couples TRBV7-9 to TRBJ1-5; 8 nucleotides align to TRBD1. The germline V gene encodes CDR1 SEHNR and CDR2 FQNEAQ (reference sequence). The J segment lost 5 bases and the V segment lost 2 bases, leaving 5 bases of the junction unmatched. This CDR3 has 15 residues. The CDR3 spells CASSLSRGPDQPQHF. CDR3 nucleotides: TGTGCCAGCAGCTTAAGCAGGGGGCCCGATCAGCCCCAGCATTTT.

The chain combines TRBV2 with TRBJ1-2; a possible D gene is TRBD1 (5 bases). This CDR3 contains 12 residues. V dropped 4 bases and J dropped 4 bases, with 7 bases sitting between them. In germline, CDR1 is SNHLY, CDR2 FYNNEI. CDR3 coding DNA: TGTGCCAGCAGTGCAGGGAGCTATGGCTACACCTTC. It is translated as CASSAGSYGYTF.

This chain uses TRBV20-1 with TRBJ2-1; 8 positions match TRBD2. Germline CDR1 DFQATT, CDR2 SNEGSKA (reference sequence). The junction had 7 bases not matched to a gene; V was cut back by 0 bases and J by 6 bases. CDR3 length: 15 amino acids. CDR3 sequence reads: CSARDPRLASNEQFF. The CDR3 region has the DNA TGCAGTGCTAGAGATCCAAGACTAGCGAGCAATGAGCAGTTCTTC.

This clonotype came up a few times. This chain joins TRBV11-1 and TRBJ2-3; D gene ambiguous. Germline V gene sequence: CDR1 SGHAT, CDR2 FQDESV (reference sequence). V shed 4 bases and J shed 0 bases, with 11 bases lying between them. The CDR3 spans 15 residues. The CDR3 sequence: CASSSHVRSTDTQYF. CDR3 sequence (DNA): TGTGCCAGCAGCTCACACGTCCGGAGCACAGATACGCAGTATTTT.

This sequence joins TRBV19 and TRBJ2-6, with a possible D match to TRBD1 (6 bases). This CDR3 comprises 16 residues. V lost 6 bases and J 3 bases, leaving 15 bases between the germline ends. From germline, CDR1 is LNHDA and CDR2 SQIVND (reference sequence). The CDR3 sequence is CASRHLPQGGANVLTF. The CDR3 nucleotides read TGTGCCAGTAGGCATCTTCCACAGGGTGGGGCCAACGTCCTGACTTTC.

This clonotype was seen only a few times. The genes are TRBV27 and TRBJ2-2; no clear D gene. Trimming took 8 bases from V and 5 from J, leaving 15 bases between them. The CDR3 has 14 amino acids. Germline CDR1 MNHEY, CDR2 SMNVEV (reference sequence). The CDR3: CASGPGSRTGELFF. The CDR3 nucleotides are TGTGCCAGCGGCCCAGGCAGTAGAACCGGGGAGCTGTTTTTT.

This chain uses TRBV4-2 with TRBJ1-1, with D unclear. CDR1 and CDR2 (germline): LGHNA, YNFKEQ. This CDR3 is 15 amino acids long. V lost 1 base and J 3 bases, leaving 12 bases between the germline ends. The CDR3 loop is CASSQVSTSYTEAFF. The CDR3 region has the DNA TGTGCCAGCAGCCAAGTTTCAACCAGTTACACTGAAGCTTTCTTT.

The rearrangement uses TRBV5-1 and TRBJ1-1; D is perhaps TRBD1 (5 bases). This CDR3 is 15 amino acids long. With 0 bases removed from V and 3 bases from J, the gap between germline ends came to 12 bases. CDR1 SGHRS and CDR2 YFSETQ come from the germline V gene. The chain's CDR3 is CASSLVGGGDTEAFF. For the CDR3, the DNA is TGCGCCAGCAGCTTGGTGGGGGGTGGGGACACTGAAGCTTTCTTT. Full variable domain (outside the CDR3, taken from reference TRBV5-1 and TRBJ1-1): KAGVTQTPRYLIKTRGQQVTLSCSPISGHRSVSWYQQTPGQGLQFLFEYFSETQRNKGNFPGRFSGRQFSNSRSEMNVSTLELGDSALYLCASSLVGGGDTEAFFGQGTRLTVV.

V usage is TRBV18 and J usage is TRBJ2-7; D ambiguous. Germline values: CDR1 KGHSH, CDR2 LQKENI. This CDR3 has 13 residues. Trimming took off 3 bases at V and 4 bases at J, with 10 bases between the two ends. The CDR3 here is CASSPGAGYEQYF. The CDR3 bases are TGTGCCAGCTCACCCGGAGCAGGTTACGAGCAGTACTTC.